The entry below describes one T cell receptor (beta chain). Its target is unknown. This sample is drawn from a study of T cell repertoires in aging, cancer and after chemotherapy. The CDR3 contains 15 residues. J lost 4 bases, V lost 2 bases, and 4 bases had no gene match. CDR1 KGHDR and CDR2 SFDVKD come from the germline V gene. TCR beta rearrangements were amplified from peripheral blood genomic DNA. Study conclusions and caveats: Healthy donors lost TCR diversity with age mainly through richness, cancer patients through richness and evenness.

Multiplex touch-down PCR with TRB-A/B primers amplified rearranged V-D-J TRB sequences. TCRdb re-called the multiplex PCR reads through MiXCR, storing one row per CDR3 protein. The table shows thousands of distinct CDR3 sequences, with under 35% occurring only once. The TCR comes from a human donor in good health. The V and J genes are TRBV24-1 and TRBJ2-3; 8 bases map to TRBD2. The sample was blood. The CDR3: CATSDSGTSADTQYF. The CDR3 region has the DNA TGTGCCACCAGTGATTCCGGGACTAGTGCAGATACGCAGTATTTT.